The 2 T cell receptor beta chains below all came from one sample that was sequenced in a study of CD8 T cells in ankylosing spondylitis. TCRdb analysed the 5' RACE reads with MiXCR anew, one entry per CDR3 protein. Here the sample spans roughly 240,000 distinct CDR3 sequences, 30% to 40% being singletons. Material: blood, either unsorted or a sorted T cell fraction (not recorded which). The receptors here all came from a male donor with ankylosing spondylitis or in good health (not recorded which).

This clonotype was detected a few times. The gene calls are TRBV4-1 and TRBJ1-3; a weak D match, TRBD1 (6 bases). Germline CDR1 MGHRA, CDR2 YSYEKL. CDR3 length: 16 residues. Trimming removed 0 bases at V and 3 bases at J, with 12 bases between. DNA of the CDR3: TGCGCCAGCAGCCAAGAGCGCAGGGGTGGTGGAAACACCATATATTTT. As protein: CASSQERRGGGNTIYF.

CDR3 region: CSANRVEGFTDTQYF. The DNA of the CDR3 is TGCAGTGCTAATAGGGTCGAGGGGTTCACAGATACGCAGTATTTT. The chain couples TRBV20-1 to TRBJ2-3; D possibly uses TRBD1 or TRBD2 (5 bases each). This CDR3 is 15 amino acids long. Trimming left V 4 bases short and J 2 bases short, with 16 bases between. The germline V gene has CDR1 DFQATT and CDR2 SNEGSKA (reference sequence).